This T cell receptor beta chain comes out of a study of control samples from healthy donors and cancer patients (dated by TCRdb to the early 2020s). With regard to this clone: The target of this receptor is not known. Per-base qualities were not stored, and no clone one base away is much larger.

Libraries came from the immunoSEQ multiplex PCR assay. TCRdb limited this immuneACCESS table to in-frame rearrangements with V and J called. A share of clones is missing; checked studies link under half to unresolved V genes, and the rest is unexplained. The sample table records just over 90,000 clones; roughly 86% of these occur just once. Together, the top ten hold roughly 1.3% of the sample. This TCR was recovered from a woman between 45 and 60 years old in good health. The sequencing input was blood.

The CDR3 has the sequence CASSSIRENEQFF. In nucleotide form, the sequence is TGTGCCAGCAGTTCTATACGCGAGAATGAGCAGTTCTTC. The chain is assembled from TRBV28 and TRBJ2-1; there is no confident call for the D gene. V gives up 4 bases and J gives up 7 bases, and the segment between their germline ends measures 11 bases. Sequences MDHEN (CDR1) and SYDVKM (CDR2) are obtained from the germline V gene. The CDR3 contains 13 residues, cysteine and phenylalanine counted. The only DNA kept is the CDR3, 39 bases in frame from the first base.